A selection of T cell receptor beta chains follows, all from one sample in a study of shared clonotypes between healthy human individuals. Here immunoSEQ multiplex PCR was the method, and the copy in TCRdb shows in-frame clones only, minus some. The sample records around 2.1 million clones, 85% to 95% being singletons. Specimen: naive CD8+ T cells from PBMCs. The receptors shown here come from a man in his late teens or twenties in good health. Some clones in this sample may be carry-over from other donors' samples. Each CDR3 is given with its conserved first and last residue. D genes are given only for firm matches. The size entry is marked missing in some rows and otherwise reads once, few, many or a size class.

J,size,D,V,DNA,CDR3
TRBJ2-5,NA,TRBD1,TRBV27,TGTGCCAGCAGTTCGACAGGGGCTTCAGAGACCCAGTACTTC,CASSSTGASETQYF
TRBJ1-4,NA,NA,TRBV9,TGTGCCAGCAGCGTAGGCGATGAAAAACTGTTTTTT,CASSVGDEKLFF
TRBJ2-1,NA,NA,TRBV5-4,TGTGCCAGCAGCCTTAGACAGGACAGAGGTGAGCAGTTCTTC,CASSLRQDRGEQFF
TRBJ2-7,NA,TRBD2,TRBV28,TGTGCCAGCAGTCTAGAACCTAAGCGGGGACGCTCCTACGAGCAGTACTTC,CASSLEPKRGRSYEQYF
TRBJ1-2,NA,TRBD1,TRBV9,TGTGCCAGCAGCGTAGGTGAGGGGACAGAACCCACTAACTATGGCTACACCTTC,CASSVGEGTEPTNYGYTF
TRBJ1-2,NA,NA,TRBV29-1,TGCAGCGTGGAGGACCGGCCGCGTGACTATGGCTACACCTTC,CSVEDRPRDYGYTF
TRBJ2-7,NA,NA,TRBV9,TGTGCCAGCAGCTCCTGGCCCGATCCCACCTACGAGCAGTACTTC,CASSSWPDPTYEQYF
TRBJ2-7,NA,NA,TRBV18,TGTGCCAGCGCAGGGGAGGGCGAGCAGTACTTC,CASAGEGEQYF
TRBJ1-5,NA,NA,TRBV27,TGTGCCAGCAGTTTAAGGGGGGCGCAGCCCCAGCATTTT,CASSLRGAQPQHF
TRBJ2-1,NA,TRBD2,TRBV18,TGTGCCAGCTCACCACTGGTGTTAGCGGGAGGGCCTAGGAATGAGCAGTTCTTC,CASSPLVLAGGPRNEQFF
TRBJ2-7,NA,TRBD2,TRBV29-1,TGCAGCGTCGGGGTTTGGGCGGGGGGAATCTACGAGCAGTACTTC,CSVGVWAGGIYEQYF
TRBJ1-2,once,NA,TRBV9,TGTGCCAGCAGCGTAGCCCCGAAGATCAACCAGCTGGGGGGCTACACCTTC,CASSVAPKINQLGGYTF
TRBJ2-7,NA,TRBD2,TRBV13,TGTGCCAGCAGCTTAACTAGCGGGAGGTCTCGGCAGTACTTC,CASSLTSGRSRQYF
TRBJ2-1,NA,TRBD2,TRBV28,TGTGCCAGCAGTTTATGGGGCGGGACTAGCCTCTACAATGAGCAGTTCTTC,CASSLWGGTSLYNEQFF
TRBJ1-6,NA,TRBD1,TRBV7-2,TGTGCCAGCAGCTTAGGGACAGGCCTGGAGTCACCCCTCCACTTT,CASSLGTGLESPLHF
TRBJ1-3,NA,NA,TRBV28,TGTGCCAGCAGTTTAGACAGGTCACTAACTGGAAACACCATATATTTT,CASSLDRSLTGNTIYF
TRBJ2-2,NA,TRBD1,TRBV27,TGTGCCAGCAGTTTACGGGCAAAAGACAGGGCCGGGGAGCTGTTTTTT,CASSLRAKDRAGELFF
TRBJ1-4,NA,NA,TRBV29-1,TGCAGCGTTGCGAGGGGTGAAAAACTGTTTTTT,CSVARGEKLFF
TRBJ2-7,once,TRBD2,TRBV6-5,TGTGCCAGCAGCCCCAGCGGGAGCTACGAGCAGTACTTC,CASSPSGSYEQYF
TRBJ2-3,NA,TRBD2,TRBV7-8,TGTGCCAGCAGCCTCGGACTAGCGGGGGGCACAGATACGCAGTATTTT,CASSLGLAGGTDTQYF
TRBJ1-2,few,NA,TRBV10-1,TGCGCCAGCAGTGACGACGTACGGTATGGCTACACCTTC,CASSDDVRYGYTF
TRBJ2-2,NA,TRBD2,TRBV6-6,TGTGCCAGCAGTTTAGCGGGACCGAACACCGGGGAGCTGTTTTTT,CASSLAGPNTGELFF
TRBJ2-1,NA,TRBD2,TRBV5-6,TGTGCCAGCAGCGGTGGGGTGAGCGGGAGCTACAATGAGCAGTTCTTC,CASSGGVSGSYNEQFF
TRBJ2-7,NA,NA,TRBV4-1,TGCGCCAGTACAGAGAAAGGGGGTCTAGACTACGAGCAGTACTTC,CASTEKGGLDYEQYF
TRBJ2-1,NA,NA,TRBV11-2,TGTGCCAGCAGCTCTACCAGGGGAAAATACAATGAGCAGTTCTTC,CASSSTRGKYNEQFF
TRBJ1-2,NA,NA,TRBV6-9,TGTGCCAGCAGTTACTCCACCCCCACTTATGGCTACACCTTC,CASSYSTPTYGYTF
TRBJ1-1,NA,TRBD1,TRBV5-8,TGTGCCAGCAGCCTTTTGGGGACAGGGACGGCTTTCTTT,CASSLLGTGTAFF